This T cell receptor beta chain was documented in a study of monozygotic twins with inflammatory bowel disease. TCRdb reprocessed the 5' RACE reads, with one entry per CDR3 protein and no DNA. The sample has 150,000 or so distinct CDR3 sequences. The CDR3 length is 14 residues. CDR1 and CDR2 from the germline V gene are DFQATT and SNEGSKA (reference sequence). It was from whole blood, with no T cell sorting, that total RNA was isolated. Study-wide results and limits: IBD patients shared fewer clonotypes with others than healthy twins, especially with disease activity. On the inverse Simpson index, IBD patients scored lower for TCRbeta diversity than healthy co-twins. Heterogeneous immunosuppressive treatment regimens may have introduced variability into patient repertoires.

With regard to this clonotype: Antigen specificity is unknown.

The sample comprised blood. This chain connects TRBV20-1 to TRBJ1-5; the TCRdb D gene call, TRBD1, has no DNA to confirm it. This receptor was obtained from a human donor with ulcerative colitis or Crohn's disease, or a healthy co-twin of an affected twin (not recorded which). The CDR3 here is CSASRGSSNQPQHF.